Listed below are T cell receptor beta chains from one sample, sequenced in a study of blood T cell repertoires in COVID-19. Assay used: immunoSEQ multiplex PCR; TCRdb lists only in-frame clones, some missing. The data contain over 50,000 clones, 84% of them singletons. Input material: peripheral blood. These receptors were taken from a man aged 60 to 75 with COVID-19, enrolled during active disease. The CDR3 runs from the conserved cysteine through the conserved F or W. D genes are given only for firm matches. Some rows mark clone size as missing; the rest say once, few, many or name a class of expanded clone.

clone size	D gene	V gene	J gene	CDR3 protein	CDR3 DNA
-	TRBD2	TRBV28	TRBJ2-1	CASRFSGGVTGEQFF	TGTGCCAGCAGATTTAGCGGGGGGGTTACGGGTGAGCAGTTCTTC
-	-	TRBV2	TRBJ1-2	CASNPPLGGRANYGYTF	TGTGCCAGCAACCCCCCCTTGGGAGGACGGGCTAACTATGGCTACACCTTC
-	TRBD2	TRBV7-3	TRBJ2-3	CASSLSGRTDTQYF	TGTGCCAGCAGCCTTAGCGGGAGGACAGATACGCAGTATTTT
-	-	TRBV30	TRBJ1-2	CALQANYGYTF	TGTGCCTTACAGGCGAACTATGGCTACACCTTC
-	-	TRBV12-5	TRBJ1-5	CASGFRTLLGGENQPQHF	TGTGCTAGTGGTTTCCGTACCCTCTTGGGAGGCGAGAATCAGCCCCAGCATTTT
-	-	TRBV2	TRBJ1-5	CASKAVYSNQPQHF	TGTGCCAGCAAGGCGGTTTATAGCAATCAGCCCCAGCATTTT
-	-	TRBV7-9	TRBJ1-4	CASSLWTANNEKLFF	TGTGCCAGCAGCTTATGGACAGCCAATAATGAAAAACTGTTTTTT
-	-	TRBV28	TRBJ1-1	CASSPRNRGDTEAFF	TGTGCCAGCAGTCCCCGCAACCGGGGGGACACTGAAGCTTTCTTT
-	-	TRBV24-1	TRBJ1-4	CATHRDWGFEKLFF	TGTGCCACACACCGGGACTGGGGATTTGAAAAACTGTTTTTT
medium-sized	TRBD1	TRBV28	TRBJ2-3	CASSLQGASGDTQYF	TGTGCCAGCAGCTTACAGGGGGCTAGTGGAGATACGCAGTATTTT
-	TRBD2	TRBV5-1	TRBJ2-7	CASSEGLAGGIEQYF	TGCGCCAGCAGCGAGGGACTAGCGGGGGGAATCGAGCAGTACTTC